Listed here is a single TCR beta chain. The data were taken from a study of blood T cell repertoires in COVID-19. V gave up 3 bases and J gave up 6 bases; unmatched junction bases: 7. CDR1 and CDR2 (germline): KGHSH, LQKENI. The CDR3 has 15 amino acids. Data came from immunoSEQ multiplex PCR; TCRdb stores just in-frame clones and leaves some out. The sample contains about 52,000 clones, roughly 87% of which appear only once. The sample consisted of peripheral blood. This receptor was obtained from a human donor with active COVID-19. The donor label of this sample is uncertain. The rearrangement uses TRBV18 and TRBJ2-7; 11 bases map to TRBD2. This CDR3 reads CASSPLPLAGVEQYF. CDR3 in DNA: TGTGCCAGCTCACCGCTCCCACTAGCGGGGGTCGAGCAGTACTTC.